This entry lists 5 T cell receptor beta chains sequenced from one sample in a study of vaccination and CD4 T cells after COVID-19. Cultured CD4+ T-cell DNA underwent Oncomine TCR Beta short-read sequencing. From the PCR reads, TCRdb called clonotypes with MiXCR, one entry per CDR3 protein. The data show 9,000 to 10,000 distinct CDR3 sequences, over 30% seen once. Treatment in this sample: approximately nine-day PBMC culture with coronavirus spike peptide pools or control peptides (ViraFEST assay). No antigen is known for these receptors. The specimen was CD4+ T cells from blood, cultured in vitro. These TCRs come from a human donor who had recovered from COVID-19.

The V call is TRBV10-1, the J call TRBJ1-5; a possible D gene is TRBD1 (5 bases). Per the germline V gene, CDR1 is WNHNN and CDR2 is SYGVQD (reference sequence). This CDR3 spans 13 amino acids. V was shortened by 6 bases and J by 4 bases, with 10 bases between the two germline ends. The CDR3 DNA follows: TGCGCCAGCAGCGAAGGGGTGAATCAGCCCCAGCATTTT. Amino acids: CASSEGVNQPQHF.

This chain's CDR3 is CASSPTGPYNEQFF. The CDR3 region has the DNA TGTGCCAGCAGCCCGACCGGGCCTTACAATGAGCAGTTCTTC. V gene TRBV11-3 combines with J gene TRBJ2-1; D is undetermined. The CDR3 length is 14 residues. The V gene lost 5 bases and the J gene lost 4 bases, with 12 bases spanning the gap. CDR1 and CDR2 (germline): SGHNT, YENEEA.

The genes are TRBV3-1 and TRBJ2-3; D perhaps matches TRBD2 (5 bases). Germline lookup yields CDR1 LGHDT and CDR2 YNNKEL (reference sequence). This CDR3 is built from 19 residues. The germline V and J ends were trimmed by 0 bases and 0 bases, with 19 bases remaining between them. CDR3 sequence (DNA): TGTGCCAGCAGCCAAGAATTGGGTGCGGGCCGCTATAGCACAGATACGCAGTATTTT. Amino acid sequence: CASSQELGAGRYSTDTQYF.

The V and J genes are TRBV5-1 and TRBJ1-1; D is possibly TRBD1 (5 bases). Trimming took 7 bases from V and 4 from J, leaving 17 bases between them. Germline lookup yields CDR1 SGHRS and CDR2 YFSETQ. The CDR3 is made up of 14 amino acids. CDR3 DNA: TGCGCCAGCGCCTCGACAGCCGGGGCCACTGAAGCTTTCTTT. Translating it yields CASASTAGATEAFF.

The rearrangement joins TRBV12-3 or TRBV12-4 to TRBJ2-1; D ambiguous. The V end lost 6 bases, the J end lost 7 bases, and 10 bases lay between the germline ends. This CDR3 comprises 12 residues. CDR3 nucleotide sequence: TGTGCCAGCAGCCAAGGGAAAAATGAGCAGTTCTTC. Protein product: CASSQGKNEQFF.